These 2 T cell receptor beta chains were sequenced from one sample in a study of CD8 T cells in ankylosing spondylitis. TCRdb re-derived calls from the 5' RACE reads in MiXCR, one entry per CDR3 protein. This sample has a few hundred thousand distinct CDR3 sequences; 6.5% to 10% occur once, and the top ten carry roughly 15%. Antigen specificity for these receptors is unknown. Study results and caveats: Several highly homologous variants made up a TCR beta motif, and this motif appeared characteristic of ankylosing spondylitis blood.

The sample was blood, either unsorted or a sorted T cell fraction (not recorded which). Receptors were obtained from a male donor with ankylosing spondylitis.

The rearrangement joins TRBV4-1 to TRBJ1-2; maybe TRBD1 (5 bases). Trimming left V 1 base short and J 5 bases short, with 20 bases between. Germline values: CDR1 MGHRA, CDR2 YSYEKL. This CDR3 contains 17 residues. The CDR3 DNA is TGCGCCAGCAGCCAAGTAGGCGGGGGGACTGCGCTATATGGCTACACCTTC. This codes for CASSQVGGGTALYGYTF.

The CDR3 is CSVVVRSSYNEQFF. CDR3 in DNA: TGCAGCGTTGTGGTCAGGAGCTCCTACAATGAGCAGTTCTTC. V and J are TRBV29-1 and TRBJ2-1; D ambiguous. Trimming cost V 4 bases and J 0 bases, with 10 bases left between them. This CDR3 spans 14 amino acids. Per germline, CDR1 SQVTM and CDR2 ANQGSEA.